A single sample gave rise to the 3 T cell receptor beta chains below, sequenced in a study of T cells in Graves' hyperthyroidism and ophthalmopathy. Researchers amplified the TCR beta CDR3 regions from RNA transcripts. Primed by the HTBI set, a first-round RT-PCR was run on the TCR CDR3. TCRdb itself ran the multiplex PCR reads through MiXCR, one entry per CDR3 protein. The sample holds 600,000 or so distinct CDR3 sequences, more than 12% seen once. The sample taken for sequencing was blood. The source is a woman aged 45-65 years with Graves' ophthalmopathy.

At least ten counts were recorded for this clonotype. The rearrangement links TRBV3-1 to TRBJ2-3; TRBD2 is a possible D gene (5 bases). Trimming removed 4 bases from V and 5 bases from J, with 13 bases in between. The germline V gene has CDR1 LGHDT and CDR2 YNNKEL (reference sequence). The CDR3 length is 14 residues. The CDR3 nucleotides read TGTGCCAGCAGCCCCCCCATCGGGAAAGATACGCAGTATTTT. Translating gives CASSPPIGKDTQYF.

This clonotype was observed a few times. V usage is TRBV4-1 and J usage is TRBJ1-1; D is ambiguous. Germline CDR1 MGHRA, CDR2 YSYEKL. The CDR3 runs 14 residues. V was clipped by 1 base and J by 6 bases, with 12 bases between them. The DNA for the CDR3 is TGCGCCAGCAGCCAAGTCTACCTGGTCGCTGAAGCTTTCTTT. Amino acids: CASSQVYLVAEAFF.

The chain joins TRBV28 to TRBJ1-2; D not resolved. The CDR3 has 13 residues. Germline V lookup: CDR1 MDHEN, CDR2 SYDVKM. V lost 3 bases and J lost 5, with 10 bases in between. As DNA, the CDR3 is TGTGCCAGCAGTTTCCGGGCCTCTTATGGCTACACCTTC. Translation gives CASSFRASYGYTF.